Presented here are 11 T cell receptor beta chains from one specimen sequenced in a study of cytotoxic CD8 clonotypes in ibrutinib-treated CLL. Only in-frame clones appear in the TCRdb table, and some are missing; sequencing was by immunoSEQ multiplex PCR. This table holds about 120,000 clones, 55% to 75% found once. Material: PBMCs, obtained after 24 months of ibrutinib treatment. The origin of the receptors is a human donor with chronic lymphocytic leukemia.

The chain carries TRBV29-1 and TRBJ1-2, with D unresolved. This CDR3 spans 11 amino acids. V lost 7 bases to trimming and J lost 4 bases, with 10 bases between them. The germline CDR1 and CDR2 sequences are SQVTM and ANQGSEA. The CDR3 protein is CSAKRAYGYTF. The CDR3 DNA sequence: TGCAGCGCAAAGAGGGCCTATGGCTACACCTTC.

The rearrangement joins TRBV6-4 to TRBJ1-1; the match to TRBD1 covers 9 bases. J gave up 1 base and V 5 bases, and 5 bases lay outside the gene matches. CDR3 length: 15 amino acids. The germline V gene encodes CDR1 MRHNA and CDR2 SNTAGT. CDR3 in DNA: TGTGCCAGCAGTCCACAGGGGGCAGCGAACACTGAAGCTTTCTTT. Amino acid sequence: CASSPQGAANTEAFF.

The J gene is TRBJ1-2, the V gene TRBV13, with TRBD1 matching 8 bases. J gave up 8 bases and V 5 bases, and 10 bases lay outside the gene matches. Germline values: CDR1 PRHDT, CDR2 FYEKMQ (reference sequence). The CDR3 sequence is 14 residues long. In DNA form, the CDR3 reads TGTGCCAGCAGCCTTCGGACAGGGTCGGAGGGCTACACCTTC. Its translation is CASSLRTGSEGYTF.

The chain carries TRBV7-9 and TRBJ2-7, with D maybe TRBD2 (7 bases). The V and J ends lost 5 bases and 3 bases respectively, with 14 bases between them. Germline lookup yields CDR1 SEHNR and CDR2 FQNEAQ (reference sequence). The CDR3 is 14 residues long. CDR3 in DNA: TGTGCCAGCAGCCCGGGGGGCAGTTACTACGAGCAGTACTTC. It translates to CASSPGGSYYEQYF. Variable domain in full (rest from reference TRBV7-9 and TRBJ2-7): DTGVSQNPRHKITKRGQNVTFRCDPISEHNRLYWYRQTLGQGPEFLTYFQNEAQLEKSRLLSDRFSAERPKGSFSTLEIQRTEQGDSAMYLCASSPGGSYYEQYFGPGTRLTVT.

This clone has at least ten counts. This chain joins TRBV29-1 and TRBJ2-5; D possibly matches TRBD1 or TRBD2 (5 bases each). Trimming removed 6 bases from V and 2 bases from J, with 13 bases in between. Germline loops: CDR1 SQVTM, CDR2 ANQGSEA. The CDR3 loop spans 13 amino acids. CDR3 bases: TGCAGCGTCGGACCTGGGGGACAAGAGACCCAGTACTTC. This translates into CSVGPGGQETQYF.

This clone came up a few times. The chain is built from TRBV11-3 and TRBJ2-7; unclear D gene. The germline gives CDR1 SGHNT, CDR2 YENEEA. Trimming took 1 base from V and 7 from J, leaving 11 bases between them. The CDR3 length is 13 residues. The CDR3 here is CASSLGPSSEQYF. In DNA form, the CDR3 reads TGTGCCAGCAGCTTAGGACCCTCGAGTGAGCAGTACTTC.

The chain joins TRBV19 to TRBJ1-1; D is undetermined. The V end was cut by 1 base, the J end by 2 bases, with 8 bases between. The length of the CDR3 is 14 residues. Germline V gene sequence: CDR1 LNHDA, CDR2 SQIVND (reference sequence). CDR3 in amino acids: CASSIVGVNTEAFF. The CDR3 DNA is TGTGCCAGTAGTATAGTTGGGGTAAACACTGAAGCTTTCTTT.

CDR3 amino acids: CASSSRTSAPYNEQFF. CDR3 nucleotides: TGTGCCAGCAGCTCGAGGACTAGCGCTCCCTACAATGAGCAGTTCTTC. V gene TRBV7-9 combines with J gene TRBJ2-1, with 9 bases aligning to TRBD2. Germline loops: CDR1 SEHNR, CDR2 FQNEAQ (reference sequence). This CDR3 has 16 amino acids. After removal of 4 bases from V and 2 bases from J, the junction contained 6 bases not matched to a gene.

The CDR3 sequence is CASSLVDRDQETQYF. CDR3 sequence (DNA): TGTGCCAGCAGCTTGGTGGACAGGGATCAAGAGACCCAGTACTTC. The rearrangement joins TRBV5-6 to TRBJ2-5; 8 bases align to TRBD1. Germline V CDR1 and CDR2: SGHDT, YYEEEE. V shed 0 bases and J 2 bases; nucleotides not matched to a gene: 3. This CDR3 has 15 amino acids. The variable domain in full, with the rest retrieved from reference TRBV5-6 and TRBJ2-5, is DAGVTQSPTHLIKTRGQQVTLRCSPKSGHDTVSWYQQALGQGPQFIFQYYEEEERQRGNFPDRFSGHQFPNYSSELNVNALLLGDSALYLCASSLVDRDQETQYFGPGTRLLVL.

The rearrangement uses TRBV29-1 and TRBJ2-3; either TRBD1 or TRBD2 may supply D (6 bases each). V lost 7 bases and J 12 bases, leaving 23 bases between the germline ends. From germline, CDR1 is SQVTM and CDR2 ANQGSEA. CDR3 length: 13 amino acids. As DNA, the CDR3 is TGCAGCGCCTATACCCCGGGGGCGCCGGCACAGTATTTT. Protein: CSAYTPGAPAQYF.

The table lists this clone with a few counts. The chain couples TRBV29-1 to TRBJ2-3, with a possible D match to TRBD1 (5 bases). Germline V gives CDR1 SQVTM, CDR2 ANQGSEA. There are 13 residues in the CDR3. V lost 8 bases, J lost 1 base, and 13 bases lay in between. CDR3 bases: TGCAGCCCCTCCGGCAGGGGCACAGATACGCAGTATTTT. Protein sequence: CSPSGRGTDTQYF.